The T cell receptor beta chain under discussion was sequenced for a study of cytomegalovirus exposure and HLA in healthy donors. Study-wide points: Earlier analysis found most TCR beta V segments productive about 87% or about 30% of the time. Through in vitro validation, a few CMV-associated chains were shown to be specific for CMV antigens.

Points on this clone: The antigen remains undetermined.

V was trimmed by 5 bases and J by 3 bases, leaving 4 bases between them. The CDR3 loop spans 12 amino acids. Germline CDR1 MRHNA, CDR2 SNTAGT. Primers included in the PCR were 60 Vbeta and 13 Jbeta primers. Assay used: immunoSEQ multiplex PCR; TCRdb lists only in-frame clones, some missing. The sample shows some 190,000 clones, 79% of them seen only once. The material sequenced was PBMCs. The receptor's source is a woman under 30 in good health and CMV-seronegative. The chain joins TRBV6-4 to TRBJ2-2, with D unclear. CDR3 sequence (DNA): TGTGCCAGCAGTTCCTACACCGGGGAGCTGTTTTTT. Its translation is CASSSYTGELFF.